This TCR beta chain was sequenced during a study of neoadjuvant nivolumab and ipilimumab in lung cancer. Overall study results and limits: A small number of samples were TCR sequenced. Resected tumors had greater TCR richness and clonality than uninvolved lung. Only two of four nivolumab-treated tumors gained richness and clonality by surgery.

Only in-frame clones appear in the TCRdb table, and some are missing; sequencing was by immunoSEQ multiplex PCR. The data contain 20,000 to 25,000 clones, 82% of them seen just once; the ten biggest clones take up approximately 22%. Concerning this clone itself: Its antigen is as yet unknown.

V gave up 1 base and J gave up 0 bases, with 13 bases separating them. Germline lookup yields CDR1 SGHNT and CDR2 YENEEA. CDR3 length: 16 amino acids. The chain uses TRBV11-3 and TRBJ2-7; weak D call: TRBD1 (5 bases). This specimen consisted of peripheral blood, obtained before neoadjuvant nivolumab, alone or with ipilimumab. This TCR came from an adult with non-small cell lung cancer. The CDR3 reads CASSLGGLRSSYEQYF. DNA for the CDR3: TGTGCCAGCAGCTTAGGGGGCCTTCGGAGCTCCTACGAGCAGTACTTC.